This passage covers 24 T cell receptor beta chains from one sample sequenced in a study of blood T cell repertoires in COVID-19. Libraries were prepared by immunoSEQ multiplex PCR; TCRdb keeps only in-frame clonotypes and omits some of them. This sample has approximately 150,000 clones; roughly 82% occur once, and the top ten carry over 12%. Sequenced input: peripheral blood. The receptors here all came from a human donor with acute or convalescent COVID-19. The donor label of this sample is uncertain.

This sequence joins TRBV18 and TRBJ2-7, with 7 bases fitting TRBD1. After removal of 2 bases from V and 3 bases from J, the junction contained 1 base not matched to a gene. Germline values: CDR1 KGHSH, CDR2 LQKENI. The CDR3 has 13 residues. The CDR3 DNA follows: TGTGCCAGCTCACCAGACAGGGTCTACGAGCAGTACTTC. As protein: CASSPDRVYEQYF.

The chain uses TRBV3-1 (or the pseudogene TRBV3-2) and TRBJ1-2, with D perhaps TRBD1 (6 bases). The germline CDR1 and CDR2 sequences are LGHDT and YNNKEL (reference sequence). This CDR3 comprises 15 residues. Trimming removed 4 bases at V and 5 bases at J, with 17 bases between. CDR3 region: CASSLEGGAEYGYTF. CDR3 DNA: TGTGCCAGCAGCCTCGAAGGGGGAGCAGAGTATGGCTACACCTTC.

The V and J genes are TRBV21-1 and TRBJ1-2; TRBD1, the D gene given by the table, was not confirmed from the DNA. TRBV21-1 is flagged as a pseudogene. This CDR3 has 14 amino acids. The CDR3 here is CASSKGQESYGYTF. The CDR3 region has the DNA TGTGCCAGCAGCAAGGGTCAGGAAAGCTATGGCTACACCTTC.

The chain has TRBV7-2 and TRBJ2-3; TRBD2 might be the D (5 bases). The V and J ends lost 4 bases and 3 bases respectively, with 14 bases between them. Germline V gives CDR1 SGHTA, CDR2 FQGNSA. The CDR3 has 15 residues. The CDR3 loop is CASSWRKQITDTQYF. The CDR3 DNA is TGTGCCAGCAGCTGGAGGAAACAAATAACAGATACGCAGTATTTT.

The CDR3 spells CASSYTGQGTHEQYF. In nucleotides, the CDR3 is TGTGCCAGCAGTTACACTGGACAGGGAACTCACGAGCAGTACTTC. The chain links TRBV6-5 to TRBJ2-7, with 8 bases identical to TRBD1. The V gene end was trimmed by 2 bases and the J gene end by 5 bases; junction bases not matched to a gene: 8. The CDR3 runs 15 residues. The germline V gene encodes CDR1 MNHEY and CDR2 SVGAGI.

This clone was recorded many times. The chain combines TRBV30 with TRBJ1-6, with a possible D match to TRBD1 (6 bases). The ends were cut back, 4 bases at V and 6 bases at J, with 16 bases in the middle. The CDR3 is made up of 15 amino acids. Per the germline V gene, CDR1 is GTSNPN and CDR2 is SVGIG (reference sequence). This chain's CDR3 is CAWTLQGTLNSPLHF. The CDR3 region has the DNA TGTGCCTGGACTCTACAGGGCACCCTTAATTCACCCCTCCACTTT.

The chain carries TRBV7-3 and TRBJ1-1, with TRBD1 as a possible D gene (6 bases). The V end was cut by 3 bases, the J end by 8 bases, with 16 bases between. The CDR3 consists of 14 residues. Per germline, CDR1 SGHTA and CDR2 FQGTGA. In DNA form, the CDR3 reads TGTGCCAGCAGCTTTACTCCAGGGGTAGGAGAAGCTTTCTTT. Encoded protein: CASSFTPGVGEAFF.

CDR3 in amino acids: CASSLDGLRYNEQFF. CDR3 nucleotides: TGTGCCAGCAGCTTAGATGGACTTAGGTACAATGAGCAGTTCTTC. The V call is TRBV7-2, the J call TRBJ2-1; D is perhaps TRBD2 (5 bases). Trimming removed 1 base at V and 4 bases at J, with 11 bases between. Germline V gene lookup returns CDR1 SGHTA and CDR2 FQGNSA. The CDR3 runs to 15 residues. The full variable domain, with the rest looked up from reference TRBV7-2 and TRBJ2-1, is GAGVSQSPSNKVTEKGKDVELRCDPISGHTALYWYRQSLGQGLEFLIYFQGNSAPDKSGLPSDRFSAERTGGSVSTLTIQRTQQEDSAVYLCASSLDGLRYNEQFFGPGTRLTVL.

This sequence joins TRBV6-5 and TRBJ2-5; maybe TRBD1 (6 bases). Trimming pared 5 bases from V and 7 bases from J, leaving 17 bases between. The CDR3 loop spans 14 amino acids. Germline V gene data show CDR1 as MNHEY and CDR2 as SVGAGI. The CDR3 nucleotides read TGTGCCAGCAGTACCAACAGGGCTTTTGTGACCCAGTACTTC. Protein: CASSTNRAFVTQYF.

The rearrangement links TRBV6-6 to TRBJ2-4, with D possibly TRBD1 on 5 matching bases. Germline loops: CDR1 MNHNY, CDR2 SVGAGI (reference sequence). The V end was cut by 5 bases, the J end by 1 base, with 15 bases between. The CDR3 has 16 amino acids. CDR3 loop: CASSNQGPGAKNIQYF. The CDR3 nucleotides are TGTGCCAGCAGTAACCAAGGCCCAGGGGCCAAAAACATTCAGTACTTC.

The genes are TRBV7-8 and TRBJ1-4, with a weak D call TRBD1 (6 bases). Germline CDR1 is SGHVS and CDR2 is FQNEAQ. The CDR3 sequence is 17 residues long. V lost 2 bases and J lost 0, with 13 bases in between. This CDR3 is CASSLRGGYATNEKLFF. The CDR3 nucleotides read TGTGCCAGCAGCTTAAGGGGGGGTTATGCAACTAATGAAAAACTGTTTTTT.

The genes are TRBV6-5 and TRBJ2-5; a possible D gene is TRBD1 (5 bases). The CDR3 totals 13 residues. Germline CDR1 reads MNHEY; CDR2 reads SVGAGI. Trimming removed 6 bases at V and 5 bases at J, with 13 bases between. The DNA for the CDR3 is TGTGCCAGCAGGAGCCACGCAGGGGAGACCCAGTACTTC. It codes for CASRSHAGETQYF.

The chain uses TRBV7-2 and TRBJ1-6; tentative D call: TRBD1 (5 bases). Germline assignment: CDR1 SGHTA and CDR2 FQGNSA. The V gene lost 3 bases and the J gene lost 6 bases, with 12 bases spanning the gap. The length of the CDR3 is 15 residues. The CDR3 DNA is TGTGCCAGCAGCTTTGTCCAGGGAACTAATTCACCCCTCCACTTT. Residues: CASSFVQGTNSPLHF.

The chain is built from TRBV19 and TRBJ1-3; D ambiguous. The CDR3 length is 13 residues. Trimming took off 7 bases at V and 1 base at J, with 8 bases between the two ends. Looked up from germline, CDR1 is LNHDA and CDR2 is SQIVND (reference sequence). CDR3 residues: CASTPGSGNTIYF. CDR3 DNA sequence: TGTGCCAGTACCCCGGGTTCTGGAAACACCATATATTTT.

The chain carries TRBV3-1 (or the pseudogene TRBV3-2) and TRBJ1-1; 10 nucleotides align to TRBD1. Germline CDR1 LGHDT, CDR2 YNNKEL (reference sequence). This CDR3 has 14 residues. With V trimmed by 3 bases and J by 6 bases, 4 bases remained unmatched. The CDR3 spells CASSQGGQGAEAFF. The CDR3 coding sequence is TGTGCCAGCAGCCAGGGCGGACAGGGGGCTGAAGCTTTCTTT.

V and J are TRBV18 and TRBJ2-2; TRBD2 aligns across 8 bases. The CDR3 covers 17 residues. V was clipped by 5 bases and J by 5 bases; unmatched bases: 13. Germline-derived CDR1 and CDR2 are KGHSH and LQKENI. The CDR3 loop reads CASSYLETSVRTGELFF. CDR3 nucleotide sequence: TGTGCCAGCTCATACCTCGAGACTAGCGTTCGGACCGGGGAGCTGTTTTTT.

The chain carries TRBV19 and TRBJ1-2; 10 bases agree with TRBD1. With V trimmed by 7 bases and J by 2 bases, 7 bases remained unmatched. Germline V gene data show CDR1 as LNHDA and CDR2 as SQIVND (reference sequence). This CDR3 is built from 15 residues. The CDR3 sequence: CASTATGQGNYGYTF. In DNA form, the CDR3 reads TGTGCCAGTACCGCCACGGGACAGGGGAACTATGGCTACACCTTC.

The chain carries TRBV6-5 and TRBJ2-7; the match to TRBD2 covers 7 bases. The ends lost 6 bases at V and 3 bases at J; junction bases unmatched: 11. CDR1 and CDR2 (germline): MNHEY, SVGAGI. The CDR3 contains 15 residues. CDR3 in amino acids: CASSPRGRANYEQYF. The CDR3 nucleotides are TGTGCCAGCAGCCCCCGGGGGAGGGCAAACTACGAGCAGTACTTC.

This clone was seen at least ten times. DNA for the CDR3: TGTGCCAGCAGCTTTGGGACAGCCGCTTATAATTCACCCCTCCACTTT. It specifies CASSFGTAAYNSPLHF. The chain is built from TRBV7-9 and TRBJ1-6, with 7 nucleotides matching TRBD1. V was clipped by 3 bases and J by 4 bases; unmatched bases: 6. Germline CDR1 reads SEHNR; CDR2 reads FQNEAQ (reference sequence). This CDR3 region has 16 residues.

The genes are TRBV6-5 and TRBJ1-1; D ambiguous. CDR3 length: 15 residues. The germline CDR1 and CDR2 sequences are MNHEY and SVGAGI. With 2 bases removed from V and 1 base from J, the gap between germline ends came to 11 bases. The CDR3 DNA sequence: TGTGCCAGCAGTTACGTAATGTCTAAGAACACTGAAGCTTTCTTT. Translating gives CASSYVMSKNTEAFF.

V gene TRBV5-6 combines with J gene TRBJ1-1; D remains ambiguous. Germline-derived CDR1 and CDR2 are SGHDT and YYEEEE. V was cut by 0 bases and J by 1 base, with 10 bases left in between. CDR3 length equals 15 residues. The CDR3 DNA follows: TGTGCCAGCAGCTTGGCCGTAGGAGAGAACACTGAAGCTTTCTTT. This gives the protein CASSLAVGENTEAFF.

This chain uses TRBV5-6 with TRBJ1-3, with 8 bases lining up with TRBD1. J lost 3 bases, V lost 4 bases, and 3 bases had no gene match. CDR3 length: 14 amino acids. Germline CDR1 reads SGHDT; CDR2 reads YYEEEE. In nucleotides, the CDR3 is TGTGCCAGCAGCATCAGGGGGCGTGGAAACACCATATATTTT. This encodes CASSIRGRGNTIYF.

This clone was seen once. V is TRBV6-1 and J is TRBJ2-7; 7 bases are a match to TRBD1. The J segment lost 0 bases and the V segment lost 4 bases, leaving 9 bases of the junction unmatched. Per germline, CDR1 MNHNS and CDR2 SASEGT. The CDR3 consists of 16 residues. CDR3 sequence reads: CASSVKRGTDSYEQYF. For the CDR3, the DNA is TGTGCCAGCAGTGTCAAAAGGGGGACAGACTCCTACGAGCAGTACTTC.

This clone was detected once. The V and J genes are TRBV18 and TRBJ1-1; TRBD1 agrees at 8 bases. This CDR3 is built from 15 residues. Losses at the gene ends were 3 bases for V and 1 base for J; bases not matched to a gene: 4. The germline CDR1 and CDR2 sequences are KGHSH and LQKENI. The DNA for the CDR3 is TGTGCCAGCTCACCTCAGGGGGCTCGGAACACTGAAGCTTTCTTT. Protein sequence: CASSPQGARNTEAFF.